This TCR beta chain was retrieved from a study of cytomegalovirus exposure and HLA in healthy donors. The PCR ran on 60 Vbeta and 13 Jbeta primers. The repertoire was sequenced with immunoSEQ multiplex PCR; TCRdb's copy has only in-frame clones and lacks some. The sample holds about 150,000 clones, about 70% seen once. This clone occurred a few times. At the DNA level, this CDR3 is encoded by other sequences in the same sample as well. The CDR3 is made up of 13 amino acids. Trimming cost V 1 base and J 5 bases; bases outside gene matches: 1. Germline assignment: CDR1 SEHNR and CDR2 FQNEAQ (reference sequence).

Sequencing used PBMCs. This TCR was sampled from a man between 18 and 35 years old in good health and CMV-seronegative. The chain couples TRBV7-9 to TRBJ1-1, with 7 bases matching TRBD1. The CDR3 DNA follows: TGTGCCAGCAGCTTAGACAGGGGAACTGAAGCTTTCTTT. This encodes CASSLDRGTEAFF.